This TCR beta chain was profiled in a study of CD8+CD57+ T cells in acquired aplastic anemia. For the study at large: DNA per sorted CD4+ or CD8+ sample ranged 0.2 to 27.4 ug, averaging roughly 3.2 ug. Study-wide findings and caveats: A set of around 30 CD8+ CDR3 sequences was shared between patients and controls, and these sequences appeared highly expressed in patients. The study found no significant CD8+ Simpson's diversity difference between patients and controls.

TCR beta VDJ combinations and CDR3 sequences were profiled from genomic DNA. TCRdb passed the reads through MiXCR, listing each CDR3 protein once. The sample includes some 280,000 distinct CDR3 sequences, 56% of them seen just once. Trimming took 1 base from V and 0 from J, leaving 15 bases between them. The length of the CDR3 is 18 residues. Per germline, CDR1 SGHVS and CDR2 FNYEAQ. With respect to this clonotype: The antigen remains undetermined.

This sequence joins TRBV7-6 and TRBJ1-4; D not certain. This receptor was identified in a human donor with severe aplastic anemia or a healthy control (not recorded which). The sequencing sample was made of sorted CD4+, CD8+, or CD8+CD57+ T cells (not recorded which) from PBMCs. The CDR3 protein is CASSLDTLSTATNEKLFF. CDR3 bases: TGTGCCAGCAGCTTAGACACATTATCAACTGCAACTAATGAAAAACTGTTTTTT.